Shown below are 15 T cell receptor beta chains from a single sample sequenced in a study of breast tumors, draining lymph nodes, adjacent tissues. TCRdb re-called the multiplex PCR reads with MiXCR, one entry per CDR3 protein. In the table there are about 22,000 distinct CDR3 sequences, 45% to 60% of which are singletons. What was sequenced was breast tumor tissue. The receptors come from a female donor with breast cancer. Some clones in this sample may be carry-over from other donors' samples.

The V call is TRBV2, the J call TRBJ2-1; a weak D match, TRBD2 (6 bases). Germline CDR1 SNHLY, CDR2 FYNNEI. V was pared by 5 bases and J by 5 bases, with 19 bases between. CDR3 size: 16 residues. The CDR3 here is CASSLKQIGLNNEQFF. Here the CDR3 DNA reads TGTGCCAGCAGTTTAAAACAAATAGGACTAAACAATGAGCAGTTCTTC. Supplemented by reference TRBV2 and TRBJ2-1, the full variable domain reads EPEVTQTPSHQVTQMGQEVILRCVPISNHLYFYWYRQILGQKVEFLVSFYNNEISEKSEIFDDQFSVERPDGSNFTLKIRSTKLEDSAMYFCASSLKQIGLNNEQFFGPGTRLTVL.

About this clonotype itself: The junction differs from germline at one of its ends, possibly a read error. J is TRBJ2-2 and V is TRBV7-7; D perhaps matches TRBD1 (5 bases). Germline loops: CDR1 SSHAT, CDR2 FNYEAQ (reference sequence). The CDR3 loop spans 13 amino acids. The CDR3 DNA follows: TGTGCTAGCAGCTTCGGGCAGGGTGCGGAGCTGTTTTTT. Translating gives CASSFGQGAELFF.

The chain links TRBV12-3 or TRBV12-4 to TRBJ2-7; TRBD1 matches at 10 bases. The ends lost 6 bases at V and 5 bases at J; junction bases unmatched: 13. The CDR3 runs to 16 residues. DNA of the CDR3: TGTGCCAGCAGCCAGACAGGGGGCCTTGGAGCCCACGAGCAGTACTTC. This encodes CASSQTGGLGAHEQYF.

The CDR3 loop is CAISDGENNQPQHF. CDR3 sequence (DNA): TGTGCCATCAGTGATGGGGAAAACAATCAGCCCCAGCATTTT. The V gene is TRBV10-3, the J gene TRBJ1-5, with D unclear. This CDR3 comprises 14 residues. Germline CDR1 and CDR2: ENHRY and SYGVKD. V was trimmed by 3 bases and J by 3 bases, leaving 9 bases between them.

This chain joins TRBV12-3 or TRBV12-4 and TRBJ1-2, with D unclear. The CDR3 covers 11 residues. The V and J ends lost 1 base and 3 bases respectively, with 0 bases between them. CDR3 sequence reads: CASSLDYGYTF. Written as DNA, the CDR3 is TGTGCCAGCAGTTTAGACTATGGCTACACCTTC.

This clonotype was recorded many times. V usage is TRBV10-2 and J usage is TRBJ1-5; the D is unclear. With 4 bases removed from V and 0 bases from J, the gap between germline ends came to 7 bases. The CDR3 consists of 14 residues. Germline V gene sequence: CDR1 WSHSY, CDR2 SAAADI. CDR3 protein: CASSAGNSNQPQHF. The CDR3 DNA is TGCGCCAGCAGTGCGGGGAATAGCAATCAGCCCCAGCATTTT.

The sample holds many counts of this clonotype. This rearrangement joins TRBV19 to TRBJ2-5, with D possibly TRBD2 on 5 matching bases. Germline V gene data show CDR1 as LNHDA and CDR2 as SQIVND (reference sequence). The V end was cut by 6 bases, the J end by 1 base, with 9 bases between. The CDR3 covers 13 residues. CDR3 nucleotide sequence: TGTGCCAGTAGCCAGCGGACCCAAGAGACCCAGTACTTC. Translation: CASSQRTQETQYF.

This sequence joins TRBV7-8 and TRBJ1-6; weak D call: TRBD1 (6 bases). The length of the CDR3 is 16 residues. Germline CDR1 is SGHVS and CDR2 is FQNEAQ. V lost 7 bases to trimming and J lost 0 bases, with 13 bases between them. The CDR3 coding sequence is TGTGCCAGCACTCACGGGGGGCTCTCCTATAATTCACCCCTCCACTTT. It translates to CASTHGGLSYNSPLHF.

This chain links TRBV19 with TRBJ2-7, with 9 bases lining up with TRBD1. The CDR3 runs 14 residues. Germline-derived CDR1 and CDR2 are LNHDA and SQIVND (reference sequence). V gave up 11 bases and J gave up 4 bases; unmatched junction bases: 12. The CDR3 DNA follows: TGTGCCTCCTCCGGGACAGGGAATTTGTACGAGCAGTACTTC. Its translation is CASSGTGNLYEQYF.

The V gene is TRBV6-5, the J gene TRBJ2-5; D is perhaps TRBD2 (6 bases). The CDR3 runs 14 residues. Germline CDR1 reads MNHEY; CDR2 reads SVGAGI. Trimming pared 2 bases from V and 1 base from J, leaving 8 bases between. The CDR3 region is CASSYGGIQETQYF. Written as DNA, the CDR3 is TGTGCCAGCAGTTACGGGGGGATCCAAGAGACCCAGTACTTC.

This clonotype was seen repeatedly, ten times or more. CDR3 protein: CASSLVGSSYEQYF. DNA of the CDR3: TGTGCCAGCAGTTTAGTGGGGTCCTCCTACGAGCAGTACTTC. The J gene is TRBJ2-7, the V gene TRBV28; D remains unclear. V lost 2 bases and J 0 bases, leaving 8 bases between the germline ends. From germline, CDR1 is MDHEN and CDR2 SYDVKM. The CDR3 runs 14 residues. The whole variable domain, filled in from reference TRBV28 and TRBJ2-7, reads DVKVTQSSRYLVKRTGEKVFLECVQDMDHENMFWYRQDPGLGLRLIYFSYDVKMKEKGDIPEGYSVSREKKERFSLILESASTNQTSMYLCASSLVGSSYEQYFGPGTRLTVT.

In this sample, this clonotype turned up a few times. This chain links TRBV5-1 with TRBJ1-5; no clear D. The V gene's germline CDR1 is SGHRS and CDR2 YFSETQ. Trimming left V 4 bases short and J 5 bases short, with 10 bases between. The CDR3 runs 13 residues. The CDR3 is CASSLNGDQPQHF. DNA for the CDR3: TGCGCCAGCAGCCTAAACGGTGATCAGCCCCAGCATTTT.

This clonotype was recorded many times. With a much larger clone just one base away, this may be a read error. J is TRBJ2-5 and V is TRBV20-1; D perhaps matches TRBD1 (6 bases). The CDR3 runs to 12 residues. Germline loops: CDR1 DFQATT, CDR2 SNEGSKA (reference sequence). The CDR3 is CSAGTSQETPYF. The CDR3 DNA follows: TGCAGTGCAGGGACAAGCCAAGAGACCCCGTACTTC.

The gene calls are TRBV7-3 and TRBJ2-3; TRBD2 matches 14 bases. The CDR3 has 18 residues. CDR1 is SGHTA and CDR2 is FQGTGA in the germline V gene. V trimming: 6 bases; J trimming: 6 bases; junction bases outside the gene matches: 14. The DNA of the CDR3 is TGTGCCAGCAGTCTCCTCGGGACTAGCGGGGGCGGGCAGGATACGCAGTATTTT. It is translated as CASSLLGTSGGGQDTQYF.

The chain carries TRBV7-9 and TRBJ2-6, with 10 bases that match TRBD1. In germline, CDR1 is SEHNR, CDR2 FQNEAQ (reference sequence). This CDR3 contains 17 residues. The junction had 5 bases not matched to a gene; V was cut back by 3 bases and J by 3 bases. CDR3 nucleotide sequence: TGTGCCAGCAGCTTGGACAGGGGGAGAGGTGGGGCCAACGTCCTGACTTTC. Translated: CASSLDRGRGGANVLTF.